The subject of this entry is one TCR beta chain. The target antigen is unknown. The record originates from a study of T cell responses to AZD1222 COVID-19 vaccine. The table came from immunoSEQ multiplex PCR; TCRdb's copy has only in-frame clones and leaves some out. The sample lists about 140,000 clones, approximately 95% occurring once. General study points: Spike-specific TCR breadth and depth were elevated following two AZD1222 doses. There were mostly white British donors and more females than males, and clonal diversity was possibly underestimated. Reports indicate that nearly half of spike-specific TCRs are directed at unmutated variant regions. Every sample of the repertoires postdated the peak T cell response.

CDR1 is SEHNR and CDR2 is FQNEAQ in the germline V gene (reference sequence). This CDR3 is 14 amino acids long. The V end was cut by 1 base, the J end by 6 bases, with 12 bases between. The TCR was taken from an adult in good health. The V and J genes are TRBV7-9 and TRBJ1-1; no definite D call. The material was peripheral blood, obtained on day 0 of MenACWY control vaccination. CDR3 in DNA: TGTGCCAGCAGCTTAGTCCCCGACGGGCCTGAAGCTTTCTTT. Its translation: CASSLVPDGPEAFF.